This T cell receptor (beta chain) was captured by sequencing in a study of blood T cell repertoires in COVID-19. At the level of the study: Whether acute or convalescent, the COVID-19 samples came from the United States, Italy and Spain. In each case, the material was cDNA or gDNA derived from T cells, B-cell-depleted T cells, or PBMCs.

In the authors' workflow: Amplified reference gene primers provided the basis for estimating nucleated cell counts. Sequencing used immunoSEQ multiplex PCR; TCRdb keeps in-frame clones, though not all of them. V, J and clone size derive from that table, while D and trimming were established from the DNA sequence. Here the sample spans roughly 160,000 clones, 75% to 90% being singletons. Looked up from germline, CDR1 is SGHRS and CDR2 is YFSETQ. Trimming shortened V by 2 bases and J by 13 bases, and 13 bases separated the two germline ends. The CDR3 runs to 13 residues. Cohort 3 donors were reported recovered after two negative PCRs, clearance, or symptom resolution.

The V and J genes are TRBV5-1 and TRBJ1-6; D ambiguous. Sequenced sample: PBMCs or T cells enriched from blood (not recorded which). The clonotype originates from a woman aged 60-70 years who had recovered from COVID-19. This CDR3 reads CASSFEPPNPLHF. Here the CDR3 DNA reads TGCGCCAGCAGCTTCGAACCCCCTAATCCCCTCCACTTT.